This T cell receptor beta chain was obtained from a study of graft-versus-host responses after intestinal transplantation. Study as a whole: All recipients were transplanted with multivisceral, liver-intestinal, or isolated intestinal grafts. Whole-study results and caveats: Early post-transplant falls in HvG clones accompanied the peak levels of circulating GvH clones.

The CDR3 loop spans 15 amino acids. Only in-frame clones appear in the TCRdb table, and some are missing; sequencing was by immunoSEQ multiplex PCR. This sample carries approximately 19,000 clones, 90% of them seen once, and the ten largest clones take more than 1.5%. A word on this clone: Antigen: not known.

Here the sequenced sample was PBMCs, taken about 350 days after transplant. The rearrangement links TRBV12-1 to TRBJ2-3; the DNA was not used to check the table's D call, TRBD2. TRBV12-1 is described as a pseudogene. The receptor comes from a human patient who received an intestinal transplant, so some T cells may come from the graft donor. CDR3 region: CASSWTSGSTDTQYF. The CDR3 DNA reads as TGTGCCAGCAGCTGGACTAGCGGGAGCACAGATACGCAGTATTTT.